The rows below give T cell receptor beta chains drawn from one sample of a study of blood T cell repertoires in COVID-19. Produced via immunoSEQ multiplex PCR; TCRdb's table is partial and in-frame only. The table shows 130,000 to 150,000 clones, with more than 75% occurring only once. Input material: PBMCs or T cells enriched from blood (not recorded which). Receptors originate from a man between 60 and 75 years old who had recovered from COVID-19. Both conserved end residues are part of each CDR3. Fields, in order: clone size, D gene, J gene, V gene, CDR3 DNA, CDR3 protein. The D gene is left open where the match is weak. The listing skips clone size in some rows; elsewhere it reads once, few, many or a size class.

NA,NA,TRBJ1-6,TRBV5-1,TGCGCCAGCAGCTTGTTCCCGACAGGCTTGAATTCACCCCTCCACTTT,CASSLFPTGLNSPLHF
NA,NA,TRBJ1-4,TRBV27,TGTGCCAGCAGGCGGGCGGGGATCAATGAAAAACTGTTTTTT,CASRRAGINEKLFF
NA,TRBD1,TRBJ1-1,TRBV28,TGTGCCAGCAGTGAAACAGGGGGCACTGAAGCTTTCTTT,CASSETGGTEAFF
NA,NA,TRBJ2-1,TRBV7-9,TGTGCCAGCAGTGCGCCTTTGAGCTCCTACAATGAGCAGTTCTTC,CASSAPLSSYNEQFF
NA,TRBD1,TRBJ1-3,TRBV5-4,TGTGCCAGCAGCGAGGGACGGGACAGGGTGGGAAACACCATATATTTT,CASSEGRDRVGNTIYF
NA,NA,TRBJ1-1,TRBV14,TGTGCCAGCAGCCTTTGGGGGCGCCTGAACACTGAAGCTTTCTTT,CASSLWGRLNTEAFF
NA,NA,TRBJ1-2,TRBV5-4,TGTGCCAGCAGCTTGTCGGGGTTCGGCTATGGCTACACCTTC,CASSLSGFGYGYTF
NA,TRBD1,TRBJ1-1,TRBV19,TGTGCCAGTAGTATTACCCAACCGGGACAGGGACTCACTGAAGCTTTCTTT,CASSITQPGQGLTEAFF
NA,NA,TRBJ1-6,TRBV28,TGTGCCAGCAGTTTAGTCGGGAATTCACCCCTCCACTTT,CASSLVGNSPLHF
NA,NA,TRBJ1-2,TRBV4-2,TGTGCCAGCAGCCAAGGCACCCCGGTCGGGGGTACTGGGTATGGCTACACCTTC,CASSQGTPVGGTGYGYTF
NA,NA,TRBJ2-1,TRBV29-1,TGCAGCGTTGAAGAGGTCAGCTACAATGAGCAGTTCTTC,CSVEEVSYNEQFF
NA,NA,TRBJ1-5,TRBV11-2,TGTGCCAGCAGTCGAGGGGAGGGCAATCAGCCCCAGCATTTT,CASSRGEGNQPQHF
NA,NA,TRBJ2-4,TRBV28,TGTGCCAGCTCTGGACTACTTGGAAACATTCAGTACTTC,CASSGLLGNIQYF
NA,TRBD1,TRBJ1-2,TRBV28,TGTGCCAGCAGTTTGAGAGGGGGCGCTGAGGGCTACACCTTC,CASSLRGGAEGYTF
NA,NA,TRBJ1-1,TRBV12-3/TRBV12-4,TGTGCCAGCAGCCCCCGACAGAACACTGAAGCTTTCTTT,CASSPRQNTEAFF
few,TRBD2,TRBJ2-3,TRBV9,TGTGCCAGCAGCGCGGGGGGGGGCGATACGCAGTATTTT,CASSAGGGDTQYF
NA,NA,TRBJ1-1,TRBV20-1,TGCAGTGCTAGTAACCCGGGTTGGAACACTGAAGCTTTCTTT,CSASNPGWNTEAFF
NA,TRBD1,TRBJ2-5,TRBV28,TGTGCCAGCAGTTGGACAGGGGGTGGAGAGACCCAGTACTTC,CASSWTGGGETQYF
NA,NA,TRBJ2-5,TRBV11-2,TGTGCCAGCAGCTCACTCCGGGGGGACAAAGAGACCCAGTACTTC,CASSSLRGDKETQYF
NA,TRBD1,TRBJ2-2,TRBV11-3,TGTGCCAGCAGCCCAAGGACAGGGGACACCGGGGAGCTGTTTTTT,CASSPRTGDTGELFF
NA,NA,TRBJ1-4,TRBV28,TGTGCCAGCAGTGAAGCGGACAGACTGAAACTGTTTTTT,CASSEADRLKLFF
NA,TRBD1,TRBJ1-2,TRBV28,TGTGCCAGCAGAATCTTACCGGGACAGGGAAACTATGGCTACACCTTC,CASRILPGQGNYGYTF
NA,TRBD2,TRBJ2-7,TRBV4-1,TGCGCCAGCAGCCAGTACATTCGTAGCGGGGGCGAGCAGTACTTC,CASSQYIRSGGEQYF
NA,TRBD2,TRBJ2-1,TRBV28,TGTGCCAGCAGCCTAGCGGTAGGGTATGAGCAGTTCTTC,CASSLAVGYEQFF
NA,NA,TRBJ2-1,TRBV27,TGTGCCAGCAGTTTGAGAAAAGCGAATGAGCAGTTCTTC,CASSLRKANEQFF
NA,NA,TRBJ2-7,TRBV6-5,TGTGCCAGCAGCCGGGCCGGGGACTACGAGCAGTACTTC,CASSRAGDYEQYF
NA,TRBD2,TRBJ2-5,TRBV11-2,TGTGCCAGCAGCTTAGTAGCGGGCGTAGAGACCCAGTACTTC,CASSLVAGVETQYF